This note documents a single TCR beta chain sequence. CDR1 is SGHAT, CDR2 FQNNGV, per germline. CDR3 length equals 16 residues. Trimming removed 5 bases from V and 2 bases from J, with 18 bases in between. As originally analysed: Amplification with reference gene primers provided the estimates of nucleated cell counts. Generated by immunoSEQ multiplex PCR, the TCRdb table keeps only in-frame clones and is missing some. V and J calls plus clone size are reproduced from that table; the DNA served to infer D and trimming. The sample has some 170,000 clones, around nine tenths seen once. These data are taken from a study of blood T cell repertoires in COVID-19. Study in general: Acute and convalescent COVID-19 specimens originated in the United States, Italy and Spain. Sample material is recorded as cDNA or gDNA derived from T cells, B-cell-depleted T cells, or PBMCs.

This chain connects TRBV11-2 to TRBJ1-2; weak D call: TRBD1 (5 bases). Sequences were obtained from peripheral blood. The sequence was obtained from a man aged 60 to 75 with active or convalescent COVID-19. The CDR3 DNA follows: TGTGCCAGCAGCGCCCTTAGGGGAAATACCAACTATGGCTACACCTTC. As protein: CASSALRGNTNYGYTF.